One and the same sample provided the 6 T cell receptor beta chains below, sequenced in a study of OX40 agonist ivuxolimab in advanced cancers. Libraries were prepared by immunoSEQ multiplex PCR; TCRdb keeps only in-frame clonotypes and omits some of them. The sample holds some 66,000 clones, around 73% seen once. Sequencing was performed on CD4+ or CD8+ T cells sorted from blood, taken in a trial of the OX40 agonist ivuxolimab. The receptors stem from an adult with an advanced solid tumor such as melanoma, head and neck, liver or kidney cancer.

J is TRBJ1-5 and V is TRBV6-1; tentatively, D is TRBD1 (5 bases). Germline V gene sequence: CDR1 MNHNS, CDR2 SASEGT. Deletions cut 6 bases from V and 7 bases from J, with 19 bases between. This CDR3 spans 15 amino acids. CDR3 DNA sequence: TGTGCCAGCAGCCTATCCGGCGGAAGGGGACAGCCCCAGCATTTT. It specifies CASSLSGGRGQPQHF.

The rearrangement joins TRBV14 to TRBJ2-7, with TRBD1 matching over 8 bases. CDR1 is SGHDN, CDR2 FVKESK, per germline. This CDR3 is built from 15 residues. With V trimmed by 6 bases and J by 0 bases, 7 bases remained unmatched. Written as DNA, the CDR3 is TGTGCCAGCAGAGACGGACAGGGTAGCTCCTACGAGCAGTACTTC. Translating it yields CASRDGQGSSYEQYF.

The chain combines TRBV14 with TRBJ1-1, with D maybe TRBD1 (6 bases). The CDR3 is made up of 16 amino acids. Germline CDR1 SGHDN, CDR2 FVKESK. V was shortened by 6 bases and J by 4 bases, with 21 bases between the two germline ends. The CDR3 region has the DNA TGTGCCAGCAGGTCAAAGGGGGGCGACTTCGCCACTGAAGCTTTCTTT. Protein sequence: CASRSKGGDFATEAFF. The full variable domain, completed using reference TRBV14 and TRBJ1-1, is EAGVTQFPSHSVIEKGQTVTLRCDPISGHDNLYWYRRVMGKEIKFLLHFVKESKQDESGMPNNRFLAERTGGTYSTLKVQPAELEDSGVYFCASRSKGGDFATEAFFGQGTRLTVV.

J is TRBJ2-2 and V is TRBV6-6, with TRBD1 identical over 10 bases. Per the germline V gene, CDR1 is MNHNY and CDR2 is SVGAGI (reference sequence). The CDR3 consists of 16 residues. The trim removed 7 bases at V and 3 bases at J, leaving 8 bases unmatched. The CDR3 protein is CASIGPGQGYTGELFF. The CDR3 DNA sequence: TGTGCCAGCATAGGTCCGGGACAGGGGTACACCGGGGAGCTGTTTTTT.

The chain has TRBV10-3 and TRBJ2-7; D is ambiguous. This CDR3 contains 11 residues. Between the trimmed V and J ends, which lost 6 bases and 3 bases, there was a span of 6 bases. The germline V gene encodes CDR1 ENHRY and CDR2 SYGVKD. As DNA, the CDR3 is TGTGCCATCAGCGGAAACTACGAGCAGTACTTC. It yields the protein CAISGNYEQYF.

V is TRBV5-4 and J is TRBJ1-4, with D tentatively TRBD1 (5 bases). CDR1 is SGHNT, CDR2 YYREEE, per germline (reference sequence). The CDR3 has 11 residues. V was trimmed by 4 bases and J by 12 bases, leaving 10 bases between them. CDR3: CASSREGELFF. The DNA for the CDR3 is TGTGCCAGCAGCCGCGAAGGGGAACTGTTTTTT.